These 30 T cell receptor beta chains share one sample of origin, sequenced in a study of blood T cell repertoires in COVID-19. Clones were sequenced by immunoSEQ multiplex PCR, and TCRdb holds only the in-frame ones, with some missing. The data show over 90,000 clones, about 74% seen once. The material sequenced was peripheral blood. The receptors were sampled from a man between 65 and 80 years old with COVID-19, enrolled during active disease.

The chain employs TRBV6-6 and TRBJ2-1; 10 bases agree with TRBD2. Germline V lookup: CDR1 MNHNY, CDR2 SVGAGI (reference sequence). The V and J ends lost 7 bases and 8 bases, in that order; junction bases with no gene match: 14. The CDR3 length is 16 residues. CDR3 nucleotides: TGTGCCAGCACTACCACGCTAGGGCTAGCGGGAGATGAGCAGTTCTTC. Residues: CASTTTLGLAGDEQFF.

This clone was detected only a few times. CDR3 bases: TGTGCCAGCTCACTACTCCCGGGACTAGCGGGAGGGTCCGACGAGCAGTACTTC. Translating it yields CASSLLPGLAGGSDEQYF. This chain joins TRBV18 and TRBJ2-7, with 16 bases fitting TRBD2. CDR1 is KGHSH, CDR2 LQKENI, per germline. The length of the CDR3 is 18 residues. Trimming at V came to 4 bases and at J to 5 bases, leaving 11 bases not matched to a gene.

The rearrangement links TRBV5-6 to TRBJ2-1; D possibly corresponds to TRBD2 (7 bases). This CDR3 is 17 amino acids long. In germline, CDR1 is SGHDT, CDR2 YYEEEE. Deletions cut 4 bases from V and 10 bases from J, with 27 bases between. The CDR3: CASSKGGGGSATGEQFF. The DNA for the CDR3 is TGTGCCAGCAGCAAAGGGGGGGGCGGGAGTGCTACCGGAGAGCAGTTCTTC.

The V and J genes are TRBV9 and TRBJ1-4, with D perhaps TRBD1 (5 bases). The germline CDR1 and CDR2 sequences are SGDLS and YYNGEE. The ends were cut back, 0 bases at V and 8 bases at J, with 8 bases in the middle. The CDR3 runs 13 residues. The CDR3 DNA reads TGTGCCAGCAGCGTAGCTACAGGCGAAAAACTGTTTTTT. It yields the protein CASSVATGEKLFF. Complete variable domain (other parts from reference TRBV9 and TRBJ1-4): DSGVTQTPKHLITATGQRVTLRCSPRSGDLSVYWYQQSLDQGLQFLIQYYNGEERAKGNILERFSAQQFPDLHSELNLSSLELGDSALYFCASSVATGEKLFFGSGTQLSVL.

The V gene is TRBV29-1, the J gene TRBJ2-7, with TRBD1 matching 8 bases. V was clipped by 6 bases and J by 6 bases; unmatched bases: 10. The CDR3 contains 13 residues. Germline values: CDR1 SQVTM, CDR2 ANQGSEA. The CDR3 sequence: CSVRQGLVPEQYF. The CDR3 DNA reads as TGCAGCGTCAGACAGGGGCTGGTACCCGAGCAGTACTTC.

The genes are TRBV5-1 and TRBJ2-7; TRBD2 matches at 14 bases. The CDR3 totals 20 residues. The V and J ends lost 3 bases and 3 bases, in that order; junction bases with no gene match: 17. Per germline, CDR1 SGHRS and CDR2 YFSETQ. CDR3: CASSSDPRPGLAGGLYEQYF. As DNA, the CDR3 is TGCGCCAGCAGCTCAGACCCTCGACCCGGACTAGCGGGAGGCCTCTACGAGCAGTACTTC.

The V call is TRBV7-2, the J call TRBJ1-2; D might be TRBD1 (5 bases). The ends were cut back, 5 bases at V and 8 bases at J, with 21 bases in the middle. Germline V gene data show CDR1 as SGHTA and CDR2 as FQGNSA. The CDR3 is made up of 15 amino acids. CDR3 in amino acids: CASSPRVNQGGGYTF. CDR3 in DNA: TGTGCCAGCAGCCCCCGGGTTAATCAGGGCGGCGGCTACACCTTC.

CDR3 amino acids: CATSRDPGPTDTQYF. CDR3 DNA: TGTGCCACCAGCAGAGATCCAGGGCCTACAGATACGCAGTATTTT. This chain joins TRBV15 and TRBJ2-3; perhaps TRBD1 as D (5 bases). V lost 0 bases to trimming and J lost 3 bases, with 10 bases between them. The CDR3 spans 15 residues. Germline-derived CDR1 and CDR2 are LNHNV and YYDKDF (reference sequence).

The chain couples TRBV6-1 to TRBJ1-4; D is perhaps TRBD1 (5 bases). Germline values: CDR1 MNHNS, CDR2 SASEGT. The CDR3 spans 15 residues. The V end lost 2 bases, the J end lost 6 bases, and 13 bases lay between the germline ends. CDR3 sequence: CASSELARVDEKLFF. In DNA form, the CDR3 reads TGTGCCAGCAGTGAACTCGCCAGGGTTGATGAAAAACTGTTTTTT.

A single count supports this clone. The chain recombines TRBV6-5 with TRBJ2-1, with 9 nucleotides matching TRBD2. The CDR3 extends over 15 amino acids. Germline CDR1 reads MNHEY; CDR2 reads SVGAGI. The junction had 14 bases not matched to a gene; V was cut back by 6 bases and J by 11 bases. The CDR3 loop is CASRPPGLAEGKQFF. CDR3 DNA: TGTGCCAGCAGGCCCCCGGGACTAGCCGAGGGAAAGCAGTTCTTC.

The genes are TRBV7-2 and TRBJ2-3; 8 bases are a match to TRBD2. Germline CDR1 reads SGHTA; CDR2 reads FQGNSA. The ends lost 4 bases at V and 1 base at J; junction bases unmatched: 1. The CDR3 has 14 amino acids. This chain's CDR3 is CASSSSGRTDTQYF. The DNA of the CDR3 is TGTGCCAGCAGCTCTAGCGGGCGCACAGATACGCAGTATTTT.

This rearrangement joins TRBV14 to TRBJ2-3; D is unresolved. The CDR3 length is 12 residues. Germline V gives CDR1 SGHDN, CDR2 FVKESK. V lost 1 base, J lost 7 bases, and 6 bases lay in between. The CDR3 reads CASSQGGYTQYF. The CDR3 DNA reads as TGTGCCAGCAGCCAAGGCGGCTATACGCAGTATTTT.

V is TRBV9 and J is TRBJ1-2; D not certain. The CDR3 totals 15 residues. V shed 4 bases and J shed 2 bases, with 15 bases lying between them. Germline CDR1 SGDLS, CDR2 YYNGEE. The CDR3 loop is CASSPSPDANYGYTF. The CDR3 region has the DNA TGTGCCAGCAGCCCTAGCCCCGACGCAAACTATGGCTACACCTTC.

J is TRBJ1-2 and V is TRBV2; 9 nucleotides agree with TRBD1. V dropped 6 bases and J dropped 6; count of bases not matched to a gene: 11. The CDR3 is made up of 15 amino acids. Per the germline V gene, CDR1 is SNHLY and CDR2 is FYNNEI. CDR3 nucleotides: TGTGCCAGCAGCTATGAGACAGGGGGTAGTAATGGCTACACCTTC. Protein: CASSYETGGSNGYTF.

The V call is TRBV7-3, the J call TRBJ2-3; 12 positions agree with TRBD2. Trimming took 0 bases from V and 5 from J; bases not matched to a gene: 9. The germline gives CDR1 SGHTA, CDR2 FQGTGA. The CDR3 spans 18 residues. CDR3: CASSLTATSGSMGDTQYF. CDR3 DNA sequence: TGTGCCAGCAGCTTAACTGCGACTAGCGGGAGTATGGGAGATACGCAGTATTTT. The full variable domain, rest sourced from reference TRBV7-3 and TRBJ2-3, is GAGVSQTPSNKVTEKGKYVELRCDPISGHTALYWYRQSLGQGPEFLIYFQGTGAADDSGLPNDRFFAVRPEGSVSTLKIQRTERGDSAVYLCASSLTATSGSMGDTQYFGPGTRLTVL.

This clone was observed once. The chain joins TRBV27 to TRBJ2-7; 8 nucleotides agree with TRBD1. CDR1 is MNHEY, CDR2 SMNVEV, per germline (reference sequence). This CDR3 has 16 amino acids. Trimming removed 5 bases from V and 6 bases from J; junction bases left unmatched: 15. The CDR3 DNA reads TGTGCCAGCAGTCTCACCCCGACAGGGGTCGGGGGCGAGCAGTACTTC. This sequence encodes CASSLTPTGVGGEQYF.

The chain recombines TRBV28 with TRBJ2-7, with D maybe TRBD2 (6 bases). CDR3 length equals 14 residues. Germline V gives CDR1 MDHEN, CDR2 SYDVKM. V was clipped by 2 bases and J by 2 bases, with 10 bases between them. Here the CDR3 DNA reads TGTGCCAGCAGTTTAGCGGGGAACACCTACGAGCAGTACTTC. As protein: CASSLAGNTYEQYF.

This clone was picked up one time. The chain couples TRBV4-2 to TRBJ2-3; 9 positions agree with TRBD2. The V gene end was trimmed by 4 bases and the J gene end by 6 bases; junction bases not matched to a gene: 5. Germline V gene lookup returns CDR1 LGHNA and CDR2 YNFKEQ. This CDR3 region has 14 residues. In nucleotides, the CDR3 is TGTGCCAGCAGCCCAGGGAGCGGGAGGGATACGCAGTATTTT. Protein product: CASSPGSGRDTQYF.

The gene calls are TRBV19 and TRBJ2-4; possibly TRBD2 for D (5 bases). Germline-derived CDR1 and CDR2 are LNHDA and SQIVND (reference sequence). The V end was cut by 10 bases, the J end by 1 base, with 17 bases between. This CDR3 spans 15 amino acids. Here the CDR3 reads CATTEGSRAKNIQYF. CDR3 coding DNA: TGTGCCACTACTGAAGGGAGTAGGGCCAAAAACATTCAGTACTTC.

The chain couples TRBV7-3 to TRBJ2-1; tentative D call: TRBD2 (6 bases). Trimming cost V 5 bases and J 2 bases, with 19 bases left between them. There are 17 residues in the CDR3. The V gene's germline CDR1 is SGHTA and CDR2 FQGTGA. CDR3 region: CASSPRDSRWAYNEQFF. In nucleotides, the CDR3 is TGTGCCAGCAGCCCTAGGGACTCCAGGTGGGCCTACAATGAGCAGTTCTTC.

This clone was detected a few times. The gene calls are TRBV7-8 and TRBJ2-3, with a possible D match to TRBD2 (5 bases). The CDR3 runs 17 residues. V was cut by 2 bases and J by 0 bases, with 15 bases left in between. The germline CDR1 and CDR2 sequences are SGHVS and FQNEAQ. In DNA form, the CDR3 reads TGTGCCAGCAGCTTATTGCTCGGTCTAGCTAGCACAGATACGCAGTATTTT. It codes for CASSLLLGLASTDTQYF.

The chain combines TRBV4-1 with TRBJ2-1; possibly TRBD2 for D (6 bases). The germline CDR1 and CDR2 sequences are MGHRA and YSYEKL. This CDR3 contains 15 residues. Trimming pared 0 bases from V and 6 bases from J, leaving 12 bases between. The CDR3 is CASSQDTRDGNEQFF. The CDR3, as DNA: TGCGCCAGCAGCCAAGATACGCGGGACGGCAATGAGCAGTTCTTC.

The CDR3 is CASSLGLAGGPYEQYF. CDR3 bases: TGTGCCAGCAGCTTGGGACTAGCGGGAGGACCCTACGAGCAGTACTTC. The rearrangement links TRBV5-4 to TRBJ2-7; 13 bases match TRBD2. Germline lookup yields CDR1 SGHNT and CDR2 YYREEE (reference sequence). The CDR3 is made up of 16 amino acids. Trimming at V came to 0 bases and at J to 2 bases, leaving 2 bases not matched to a gene.

This sequence joins TRBV15 and TRBJ1-5; 11 bases are a match to TRBD1. The CDR3 length is 15 residues. CDR1 and CDR2 (germline): LNHNV, YYDKDF (reference sequence). V shed 7 bases and J 6 bases; nucleotides not matched to a gene: 8. CDR3 protein: CATTWTGGGGQPQHF. CDR3 coding DNA: TGTGCCACCACCTGGACAGGGGGCGGTGGTCAGCCCCAGCATTTT. Together with reference TRBV15 and TRBJ1-5, the CDR3 gives the full variable domain: DAMVIQNPRYQVTQFGKPVTLSCSQTLNHNVMYWYQQKSSQAPKLLFHYYDKDFNNEADTPDNFQSRRPNTSFCFLDIRSPGLGDTAMYLCATTWTGGGGQPQHFGDGTRLSIL.

This chain joins TRBV11-3 and TRBJ2-7; no firm D call. Germline V CDR1 and CDR2: SGHNT, YENEEA. The CDR3 loop spans 14 amino acids. V lost 1 base and J lost 1, with 8 bases in between. DNA for the CDR3: TGTGCCAGCAGCTTAGGGGCTGGGTCCTACGAGCAGTACTTC. Protein sequence: CASSLGAGSYEQYF.

The V and J genes are TRBV28 and TRBJ1-5; the D is unclear. Trimming left V 5 bases short and J 6 bases short, with 20 bases between. The germline V gene has CDR1 MDHEN and CDR2 SYDVKM. The CDR3 sequence is 16 residues long. This CDR3 is CASSRLRGEESQPQHF. The CDR3 region has the DNA TGTGCCAGCAGTAGGCTACGTGGGGAGGAGAGTCAGCCCCAGCATTTT.

This chain links TRBV5-4 with TRBJ2-2; TRBD1 agrees at 10 bases. CDR1 is SGHNT, CDR2 YYREEE, per germline (reference sequence). The CDR3 is 16 residues long. Trimming removed 5 bases from V and 0 bases from J; junction bases left unmatched: 4. CDR3 amino acids: CASRTGTGANTGELFF. As DNA, the CDR3 is TGTGCCAGCAGGACCGGGACAGGGGCGAACACCGGGGAGCTGTTTTTT. The variable domain in full, with the rest retrieved from reference TRBV5-4 and TRBJ2-2, is ETGVTQSPTHLIKTRGQQVTLRCSSQSGHNTVSWYQQALGQGPQFIFQYYREEENGRGNFPPRFSGLQFPNYSSELNVNALELDDSALYLCASRTGTGANTGELFFGEGSRLTVL.

The chain joins TRBV28 to TRBJ2-7, with D possibly matching TRBD2 (6 bases). With 5 bases removed from V and 7 bases from J, the gap between germline ends came to 21 bases. CDR3 length: 15 amino acids. Per germline, CDR1 MDHEN and CDR2 SYDVKM. The CDR3 spells CASSTSGSSVLEQYF. CDR3 nucleotide sequence: TGTGCCAGCAGTACCTCCGGGAGTTCTGTCCTGGAGCAGTACTTC.

CDR3 sequence reads: CASSATGDGGEQYF. In DNA form, the CDR3 reads TGTGCCAGCAGCGCGACAGGGGACGGGGGCGAGCAGTACTTC. The chain couples TRBV9 to TRBJ2-7; TRBD1 aligns across 8 bases. The CDR3 is made up of 14 amino acids. The junction had 8 bases not matched to a gene; V was cut back by 3 bases and J by 6 bases. Germline assignment: CDR1 SGDLS and CDR2 YYNGEE.

The rearrangement uses TRBV5-6 and TRBJ1-4; TRBD1 matches 7 bases. The CDR3 length is 16 residues. Germline V CDR1 and CDR2: SGHDT, YYEEEE. The ends lost 4 bases at V and 7 bases at J; junction bases unmatched: 13. In DNA form, the CDR3 reads TGTGCCAGCAGCCACCGACAAGGAGGGGGCTTTGAAAAACTGTTTTTT. Translation: CASSHRQGGGFEKLFF.